This is a list of T cell receptor beta chains from one sample in a study of T cells in Graves' hyperthyroidism and ophthalmopathy. TCRdb passed the multiplex PCR reads through MiXCR, listing each CDR3 protein once. Among about 590,000 distinct CDR3 sequences listed, around 16% were seen once. Sequencing was carried out using blood. These receptors all come from a woman aged 25 to 45 with Graves' hyperthyroidism. Both conserved end residues are part of each CDR3. Each record gives: V gene, CDR3 length, clone size, J gene, D gene, CDR3 protein, CDR3 DNA. D genes are given only for firm matches. Where a row states a size, it is once, few, many or the class of an expanded clone; other rows omit it.

TRBV7-9,15,.,TRBJ1-4,.,CASSLVHATNEKLFF,TGTGCCAGCAGCTTAGTCCACGCAACTAATGAAAAACTGTTTTTT
TRBV10-2,13,.,TRBJ1-1,.,CASRRTPNTEAFF,TGCGCCAGCAGGAGAACACCGAACACTGAAGCTTTCTTT
TRBV7-2,15,.,TRBJ1-1,.,CASSLTDSLNTEAFF,TGTGCCAGCAGCCTAACAGACAGCCTGAACACTGAAGCTTTCTTT
TRBV29-1,13,many,TRBJ2-7,.,CSTQGRINYEQYF,TGCAGCACACAGGGGAGGATTAACTACGAGCAGTACTTC
TRBV12-3/TRBV12-4,19,many,TRBJ2-7,TRBD2,CASSPPSPGLAGTVDEQYF,TGTGCCAGCAGTCCTCCCTCCCCGGGACTAGCGGGAACGGTCGACGAGCAGTACTTC
TRBV3-1,16,many,TRBJ2-3,TRBD2,CASSQVSGSFTDTQYF,TGTGCCAGCAGCCAAGTGAGCGGGAGTTTCACAGATACGCAGTATTTT
TRBV5-1,16,.,TRBJ2-7,TRBD1,CASSSLQGQGTYEQYF,TGTGCCAGCAGCAGCCTACAAGGACAGGGGACCTACGAGCAGTACTTC
TRBV7-2,14,many,TRBJ1-1,.,CASSLAGRTTEAFF,TGTGCCAGCAGCTTAGCGGGCAGGACCACTGAAGCTTTCTTT
TRBV18,16,many,TRBJ2-1,TRBD1,CASSPLDRGTGNEQFF,TGTGCCAGCTCACCCCTTGACAGGGGGACAGGCAATGAGCAGTTCTTC
TRBV6-9,14,.,TRBJ2-7,.,CASSYAPGTYEQYF,TGTGCCAGCAGTTACGCTCCGGGGACCTACGAGCAGTACTTC
TRBV14,16,.,TRBJ2-1,TRBD2,CASSPIAGGAENEQFF,TGTGCCAGCAGCCCCATAGCGGGAGGAGCTGAGAATGAGCAGTTCTTC
TRBV27,14,few,TRBJ1-4,.,CASRLLGTNEKLFF,TGTGCCAGCAGACTCCTAGGGACTAATGAAAAACTGTTTTTT
TRBV12-5,16,.,TRBJ2-1,.,CASGLPTSVTVDEQFF,TGTGCTAGTGGTTTGCCAACGAGCGTGACCGTGGATGAGCAGTTCTTC
TRBV30,14,many,TRBJ2-7,.,CAWSVGTPSYEQYF,TGTGCCTGGAGCGTGGGGACCCCGTCCTACGAGCAGTACTTC
TRBV5-1,19,few,TRBJ2-1,TRBD2,CASSLVPSGSQNSYNEQFF,TGCGCCAGCAGCTTGGTGCCTAGCGGGAGCCAAAACTCCTACAATGAGCAGTTCTTC
TRBV3-1,11,many,TRBJ2-7,.,CASSQRTQQYF,TGTGCCAGCAGCCAGAGGACCCAGCAGTACTTC
TRBV29-1,14,many,TRBJ2-1,TRBD2,CSVGTSGSQDEQFF,TGCAGCGTCGGGACTAGCGGGAGTCAAGATGAGCAGTTCTTC
TRBV6-5,14,.,TRBJ1-5,TRBD1,CASSYRQGGWPQHF,TGTGCCAGCAGTTACCGACAGGGCGGCTGGCCCCAGCATTTT
TRBV20-1,12,few,TRBJ2-7,.,CSAIDRDYEQYF,TGCAGTGCTATAGACCGGGACTACGAGCAGTACTTC
TRBV12-3/TRBV12-4,16,.,TRBJ2-1,TRBD2,CASSQEMTSGSNEQFF,TGTGCCAGCAGTCAAGAAATGACTAGCGGGAGTAATGAGCAGTTCTTC
TRBV3-1,14,many,TRBJ1-4,.,CASSQEDGNEKLFF,TGTGCCAGCAGCCAAGAGGACGGTAATGAAAAACTGTTTTTT
TRBV29-1,16,.,TRBJ2-6,.,CSVVLFRISGANVLTF,TGCAGCGTTGTGTTGTTCCGGATCTCTGGGGCCAACGTCCTGACTTTC
TRBV11-3,15,many,TRBJ2-3,.,CASSLGAGYTDTQYF,TGTGCCAGCAGCCTCGGGGCAGGGTACACAGATACGCAGTATTTT
TRBV29-1,13,.,TRBJ2-1,.,CSQNSVDDNEQFF,TGCAGTCAAAACTCGGTCGACGACAATGAGCAGTTCTTC
TRBV7-9,15,many,TRBJ2-1,.,CASSSLGSSYNEQFF,TGTGCCAGCAGCTCCCTGGGGAGCTCCTACAATGAGCAGTTCTTC
TRBV27,18,few,TRBJ2-2,TRBD2,CASSPIHGTSGRAGELFF,TGTGCCAGCAGTCCTATTCATGGGACTAGCGGGAGGGCCGGGGAGCTGTTTTTT
TRBV6-1,14,many,TRBJ2-7,TRBD1,CASSSTDRDAEQYF,TGTGCCAGCAGTTCTACGGACAGGGACGCCGAGCAGTACTTC
TRBV5-4,13,few,TRBJ2-4,.,CASSFGTKNIQYF,TGTGCCAGCAGCTTCGGCACCAAAAACATTCAGTACTTC
TRBV19,14,many,TRBJ1-5,.,CASSTGQGNQPQHF,TGTGCCAGTAGTACGGGTCAGGGCAATCAGCCCCAGCATTTT
TRBV6-1,14,.,TRBJ1-4,.,CASSFGQGSEKLFF,TGTGCCAGCAGTTTCGGGCAGGGCAGTGAAAAACTGTTTTTT
TRBV10-1,14,.,TRBJ2-3,TRBD2,CASSEYAGDSTQYF,TGCGCCAGCAGTGAGTACGCGGGAGATTCTACGCAGTATTTT
TRBV5-1,15,.,TRBJ2-5,TRBD1,CASSLPTGVQETQYF,TGCGCCAGCAGCCTACCGACAGGGGTTCAAGAGACCCAGTACTTC
TRBV28,18,.,TRBJ2-2,.,CASSPLLVLLRNTGELFF,TGTGCCAGCAGTCCGTTACTAGTCCTCCTAAGAAACACCGGGGAGCTGTTTTTT
TRBV5-1,17,.,TRBJ2-7,.,CASSSFQERSFPYEQYF,TGCGCCAGCAGCTCCTTTCAGGAGCGATCATTCCCCTACGAGCAGTACTTC
TRBV2,15,many,TRBJ2-5,TRBD2,CASSERGGFQETQYF,TGTGCCAGCAGTGAACGCGGGGGATTTCAAGAGACCCAGTACTTC
TRBV14,14,.,TRBJ1-2,.,CASSPAGGNYGYTF,TGTGCCAGCAGCCCCGCGGGGGGTAACTATGGCTACACCTTC
TRBV20-1,13,few,TRBJ2-5,.,CSALIRGGKTQYF,TGCAGTGCTCTTATCCGGGGCGGGAAGACCCAGTACTTC
TRBV30,12,.,TRBJ2-7,.,CACTINSYEQYF,TGTGCCTGCACTATAAACTCCTACGAGCAGTACTTC
TRBV7-9,13,.,TRBJ2-3,.,CASSLVGFDTQYF,TGTGCCAGCAGCTTAGTTGGGTTTGATACGCAGTATTTT
TRBV28,17,many,TRBJ2-7,TRBD2,CASSSPGTSGLSYEQYF,TGTGCCAGCAGTTCCCCCGGGACTAGCGGTCTCTCCTACGAGCAGTACTTC
TRBV29-1,15,few,TRBJ1-4,.,CSAGDVGATNEKLFF,TGCAGCGCCGGGGACGTTGGCGCCACTAATGAAAAACTGTTTTTT
TRBV24-1,15,few,TRBJ2-7,TRBD1,CATSEAGTGTYEQYF,TGTGCCACCAGTGAGGCCGGGACAGGGACCTACGAGCAGTACTTC
TRBV12-3/TRBV12-4,14,many,TRBJ1-5,.,CASSFWGASQPQHF,TGTGCCAGCAGTTTTTGGGGGGCCAGTCAGCCCCAGCATTTT
TRBV5-6,14,.,TRBJ2-1,.,CASSLGDSFYEQFF,TGTGCCAGCAGCTTGGGTGATAGTTTCTACGAGCAGTTCTTC